One T cell receptor (beta chain) is described in this entry. The antigen remains undetermined. The CDR3 loop spans 12 amino acids. Per germline, CDR1 MNHEY and CDR2 SMNVEV (reference sequence). V was pared by 4 bases and J by 7 bases, with 7 bases between. The data originate from a study of beta chain features in type 1 diabetes. Every bit of the isolated RNA underwent reverse transcription, so sequencing read expressed TCRB transcripts. Profiling relied on immunoSEQ multiplex PCR, and the TCRdb table lists in-frame clones only, not all of them. The sample contains 150,000 to 200,000 clones, around 8% of which appear only once. Regarding the study as a whole: Shorter TCRB CDR3s, moderately but significantly so, marked every one of the four CD4+ subsets in Type 1 diabetes patients.

The sequencing sample was made of central memory CD4+ T cells from blood. The origin of this receptor is a woman in her 40s with type 1 diabetes. V and J are TRBV27 and TRBJ2-2; D gene uncertain. In nucleotides, the CDR3 is TGTGCCAGCAGTTACCCCGGCGGGGAGCTGTTTTTT. Its protein is CASSYPGGELFF.